One sample yielded the 20 T cell receptor beta chains listed below, sequenced in a study of T cell responses to AZD1222 COVID-19 vaccine. Clones were sequenced by immunoSEQ multiplex PCR, and TCRdb holds only the in-frame ones, with some missing. Of fewer than 150,000 clones in the sample, about 90% were seen once. The source was peripheral blood, collected 28 days after the second AZD1222 dose. These receptors were taken from an adult who received the AZD1222 COVID-19 vaccine.

The rearrangement joins TRBV5-1 to TRBJ1-2; unclear D gene. This CDR3 contains 14 residues. Trimming pared 4 bases from V and 0 bases from J, leaving 10 bases between. Germline CDR1 is SGHRS and CDR2 is YFSETQ. CDR3 bases: TGCGCCAGCAGCGCAGGACGGACTAACTATGGCTACACCTTC. Protein: CASSAGRTNYGYTF.

The chain combines TRBV2 with TRBJ2-2; D tentatively reads TRBD1 or TRBD2 (5 bases each). Per germline, CDR1 SNHLY and CDR2 FYNNEI. The CDR3 length is 11 residues. Between the trimmed V and J ends, which lost 6 bases and 7 bases, there was a span of 6 bases. The CDR3 sequence is CASRGDGELFF. The CDR3 nucleotides read TGTGCCAGCAGGGGGGACGGGGAGCTGTTTTTT.

The chain uses TRBV5-4 and TRBJ2-7, with 10 bases aligning to TRBD2. The germline V gene encodes CDR1 SGHNT and CDR2 YYREEE (reference sequence). V lost 1 base and J lost 7; bases outside the gene matches: 5. The CDR3 length is 14 residues. The CDR3 here is CASSLTSGVGEQYF. In DNA, the CDR3 is TGTGCCAGCAGCTTGACTAGCGGGGTTGGGGAGCAGTACTTC.

The chain carries TRBV7-9 and TRBJ2-1, with a tentative D call TRBD1 (6 bases). The CDR3 contains 13 residues. Trimming left V 3 bases short and J 6 bases short, with 9 bases between. CDR1 is SEHNR, CDR2 FQNEAQ, per germline (reference sequence). CDR3 amino acids: CASSFSRGNEQFF. The CDR3 DNA reads as TGTGCCAGCAGCTTTAGCAGGGGCAATGAGCAGTTCTTC.

The V and J genes are TRBV7-2 and TRBJ2-4; 12 nucleotides align to TRBD2. The germline V gene encodes CDR1 SGHTA and CDR2 FQGNSA. V lost 5 bases to trimming and J lost 8 bases; unmatched junction nucleotides: 10. This CDR3 spans 16 amino acids. In nucleotides, the CDR3 is TGTGCCAGCAGCCTTAGACTAGCGGGGGTGGTTGACATTCAGTACTTC. Its protein is CASSLRLAGVVDIQYF.

The CDR3 bases are TGTGCCAGCAGCTTAGACGGGGGCTATGGCTACACCTTC. Its translation: CASSLDGGYGYTF. V gene TRBV7-2 combines with J gene TRBJ1-2; D is possibly TRBD1 (5 bases). The CDR3 covers 13 residues. Germline V gene lookup returns CDR1 SGHTA and CDR2 FQGNSA. Trimming took 1 base from V and 4 from J, leaving 7 bases between them.

This clone appeared a single time. The rearrangement joins TRBV5-6 to TRBJ2-7; perhaps TRBD1 as D (5 bases). Germline assignment: CDR1 SGHDT and CDR2 YYEEEE. CDR3 length equals 16 residues. Between the trimmed V and J ends, which lost 4 bases and 3 bases, there was a span of 20 bases. CDR3 region: CASSITQTVYLYEQYF. The CDR3 coding sequence is TGTGCCAGCAGCATCACGCAGACAGTGTACCTCTACGAGCAGTACTTC.

The rearrangement links TRBV29-1 to TRBJ1-4; 8 nucleotides line up with TRBD1. Germline CDR1 SQVTM, CDR2 ANQGSEA. The CDR3 consists of 13 residues. The ends lost 7 bases at V and 8 bases at J; junction bases unmatched: 9. The CDR3 sequence: CSAQTGVGEKLFF. CDR3 nucleotides: TGCAGCGCGCAGACAGGGGTGGGCGAAAAACTGTTTTTT.

The V call is TRBV10-3, the J call TRBJ1-4; D may be TRBD1 (5 bases). This CDR3 comprises 14 residues. Germline CDR1 ENHRY, CDR2 SYGVKD. V was clipped by 3 bases and J by 10 bases, with 15 bases between them. DNA of the CDR3: TGTGCCATCAGTGAAAGTAGGGACTGGGGAAAACTGTTTTTT. Protein sequence: CAISESRDWGKLFF.

The chain carries TRBV9 and TRBJ2-3, with D tentatively TRBD2 (6 bases). The germline CDR1 and CDR2 sequences are SGDLS and YYNGEE. Between the trimmed V and J ends, which lost 0 bases and 9 bases, there was a span of 14 bases. The CDR3 runs to 14 residues. The CDR3 protein is CASSVVTGGQTQYF. CDR3 bases: TGTGCCAGCAGCGTAGTAACCGGAGGGCAGACGCAGTATTTT.

V gene TRBV11-2 combines with J gene TRBJ2-3; D unclear. Trimming took off 2 bases at V and 1 base at J, with 13 bases between the two ends. The germline CDR1 and CDR2 sequences are SGHAT and FQNNGV. This CDR3 has 16 residues. The CDR3 is CASSLSQVGGTDTQYF. Here the CDR3 DNA reads TGTGCCAGCAGCTTATCTCAGGTCGGCGGCACAGATACGCAGTATTTT.

The rearrangement links TRBV6-1 to TRBJ1-6; D possibly corresponds to TRBD1 (6 bases). CDR1 is MNHNS, CDR2 SASEGT, per germline. The CDR3 sequence is 14 residues long. Trimming stripped 10 bases from V and 7 bases from J, with 17 bases between. CDR3 protein: CATKPWGPNSPLHF. Written as DNA, the CDR3 is TGTGCCACCAAGCCTTGGGGGCCCAATTCACCCCTCCACTTT.

The chain has TRBV7-8 and TRBJ2-2, with D perhaps matching TRBD1 (6 bases). The V and J ends lost 5 bases and 3 bases respectively, with 10 bases between them. This CDR3 has 14 amino acids. Germline V gene lookup returns CDR1 SGHVS and CDR2 FQNEAQ. The CDR3 region is CASSGTGYTGELFF. The CDR3 nucleotides are TGTGCCAGCAGCGGAACAGGGTACACCGGGGAGCTGTTTTTT.

The chain combines TRBV5-1 with TRBJ2-2; TRBD1 or TRBD2 may be the D gene (6 bases each). Germline loops: CDR1 SGHRS, CDR2 YFSETQ. This CDR3 contains 15 residues. The ends were cut back, 3 bases at V and 4 bases at J, with 13 bases in the middle. CDR3: CASSSPRGGTGELFF. The CDR3 coding sequence is TGCGCCAGCAGCTCGCCCAGGGGAGGCACCGGGGAGCTGTTTTTT.

CDR3 amino acids: CASSFPGRNYANTGELFF. CDR3 DNA: TGCGCCAGCAGTTTCCCGGGACGAAATTACGCGAACACCGGGGAGCTGTTTTTT. The rearrangement uses TRBV4-1 and TRBJ2-2; the D gene could be TRBD1 or TRBD2 (5 bases each). Germline V CDR1 and CDR2: MGHRA, YSYEKL. V was cut by 6 bases and J by 0 bases, with 20 bases left in between. CDR3 length: 18 residues.

This chain connects TRBV24-1 to TRBJ2-5; TRBD1 might be the D (5 bases). The CDR3 loop spans 16 amino acids. Germline loops: CDR1 KGHDR, CDR2 SFDVKD. Between the trimmed V and J ends, which lost 4 bases and 0 bases, there was a span of 14 bases. For the CDR3, the DNA is TGTGCCACCAGTGACTCACGGACATCGTACCAAGAGACCCAGTACTTC. It encodes CATSDSRTSYQETQYF.

Only a few counts were recorded for this clone. The V call is TRBV19, the J call TRBJ2-7; no reliable D call. V was pared by 4 bases and J by 6 bases, with 13 bases between. The V gene's germline CDR1 is LNHDA and CDR2 SQIVND (reference sequence). The CDR3 extends over 13 amino acids. The CDR3 coding sequence is TGTGCCAGTAGTACGACCAGGATGGGCGAGCAGTACTTC. The encoded protein is CASSTTRMGEQYF. The variable domain in full, completed from reference TRBV19 and TRBJ2-7, reads DGGITQSPKYLFRKEGQNVTLSCEQNLNHDAMYWYRQDPGQGLRLIYYSQIVNDFQKGDIAEGYSVSREKKESFPLTVTSAQKNPTAFYLCASSTTRMGEQYFGPGTRLTVT.

The V and J genes are TRBV5-1 and TRBJ1-6; D gene unclear. Germline V CDR1 and CDR2: SGHRS, YFSETQ. The CDR3 consists of 15 residues. The V and J ends lost 4 bases and 10 bases respectively, with 18 bases between them. As DNA, the CDR3 is TGCGCCAGCAGCGTCCGGGTCTCTTCCGACTCACCCCTCCACTTT. Encoded protein: CASSVRVSSDSPLHF. Drawing the rest from reference TRBV5-1 and TRBJ1-6, the complete variable domain is KAGVTQTPRYLIKTRGQQVTLSCSPISGHRSVSWYQQTPGQGLQFLFEYFSETQRNKGNFPGRFSGRQFSNSRSEMNVSTLELGDSALYLCASSVRVSSDSPLHFGNGTRLTVT.

The V and J genes are TRBV19 and TRBJ2-7, with 8 bases aligning to TRBD1. Germline CDR1 LNHDA, CDR2 SQIVND (reference sequence). V was pared by 2 bases and J by 2 bases, with 5 bases of the junction left unmatched. The CDR3 sequence is 15 residues long. CDR3 protein: CASSISGDRTYEQYF. In DNA, the CDR3 is TGTGCCAGTAGTATAAGTGGGGACAGGACCTACGAGCAGTACTTC.

V usage is TRBV2 and J usage is TRBJ2-3; the match to TRBD2 covers 8 bases. Trimming removed 4 bases from V and 4 bases from J; junction bases left unmatched: 7. CDR3 length: 15 residues. The germline V gene has CDR1 SNHLY and CDR2 FYNNEI. The CDR3 DNA reads TGTGCCAGCAGTGCGTCGGGGGGGGCCCCAGATACGCAGTATTTT. Protein: CASSASGGAPDTQYF.